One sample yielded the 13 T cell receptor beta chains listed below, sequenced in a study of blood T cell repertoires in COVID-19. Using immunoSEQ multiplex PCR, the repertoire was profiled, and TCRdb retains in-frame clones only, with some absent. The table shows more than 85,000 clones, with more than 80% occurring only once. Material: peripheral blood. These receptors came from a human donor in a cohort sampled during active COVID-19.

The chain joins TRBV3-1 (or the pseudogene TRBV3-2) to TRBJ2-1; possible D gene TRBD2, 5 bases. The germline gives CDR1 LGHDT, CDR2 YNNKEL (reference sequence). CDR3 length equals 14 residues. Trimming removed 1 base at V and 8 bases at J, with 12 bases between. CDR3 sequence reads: CASSQGPLGDEQFF. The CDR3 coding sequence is TGTGCCAGCAGCCAAGGGCCGCTCGGGGATGAGCAGTTCTTC.

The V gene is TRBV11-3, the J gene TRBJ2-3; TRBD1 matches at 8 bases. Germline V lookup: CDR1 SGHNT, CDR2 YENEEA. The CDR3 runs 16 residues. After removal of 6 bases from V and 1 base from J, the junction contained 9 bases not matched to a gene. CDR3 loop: CASSRRPGQGTDTQYF. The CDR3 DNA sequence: TGTGCCAGCAGTCGTCGCCCGGGACAGGGCACAGATACGCAGTATTTT.

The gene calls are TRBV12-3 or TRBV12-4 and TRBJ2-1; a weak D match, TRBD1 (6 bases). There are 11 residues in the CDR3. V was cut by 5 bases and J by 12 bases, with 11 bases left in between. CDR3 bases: TGTGCCAGCAGTCCAAGGGGGAGGCAGTTCTTC. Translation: CASSPRGRQFF.

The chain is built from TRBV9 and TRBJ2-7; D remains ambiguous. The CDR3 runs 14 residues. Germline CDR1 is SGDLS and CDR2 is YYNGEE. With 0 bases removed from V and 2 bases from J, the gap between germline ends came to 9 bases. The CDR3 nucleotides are TGTGCCAGCAGCGTAGACAGCTTTACCTACGAGCAGTACTTC. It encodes CASSVDSFTYEQYF. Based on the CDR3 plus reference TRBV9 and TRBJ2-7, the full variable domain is DSGVTQTPKHLITATGQRVTLRCSPRSGDLSVYWYQQSLDQGLQFLIQYYNGEERAKGNILERFSAQQFPDLHSELNLSSLELGDSALYFCASSVDSFTYEQYFGPGTRLTVT.

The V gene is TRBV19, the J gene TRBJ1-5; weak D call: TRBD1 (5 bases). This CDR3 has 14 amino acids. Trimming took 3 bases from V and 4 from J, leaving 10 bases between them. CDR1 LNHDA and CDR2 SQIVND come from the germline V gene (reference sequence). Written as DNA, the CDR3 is TGTGCCAGTAGTATCGGACGGGGGAATCAGCCCCAGCATTTT. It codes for CASSIGRGNQPQHF. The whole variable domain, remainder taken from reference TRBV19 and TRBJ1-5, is DGGITQSPKYLFRKEGQNVTLSCEQNLNHDAMYWYRQDPGQGLRLIYYSQIVNDFQKGDIAEGYSVSREKKESFPLTVTSAQKNPTAFYLCASSIGRGNQPQHFGDGTRLSIL.

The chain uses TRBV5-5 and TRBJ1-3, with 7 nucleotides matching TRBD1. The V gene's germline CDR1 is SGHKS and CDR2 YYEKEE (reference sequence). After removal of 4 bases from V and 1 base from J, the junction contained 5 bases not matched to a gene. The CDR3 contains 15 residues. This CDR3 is CASSPGTASGNTIYF. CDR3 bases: TGTGCCAGCAGCCCGGGGACAGCGTCTGGAAACACCATATATTTT.

CDR3: CASTSGTATYEQYF. The CDR3 bases are TGTGCCAGCACTTCGGGGACAGCCACCTACGAGCAGTACTTC. The chain has TRBV7-2 and TRBJ2-7, with 7 bases lining up with TRBD1. The CDR3 has 14 residues. CDR1 and CDR2 (germline): SGHTA, FQGNSA. Unmatched junction bases numbered 8, after V lost 7 bases and J lost 2 bases.

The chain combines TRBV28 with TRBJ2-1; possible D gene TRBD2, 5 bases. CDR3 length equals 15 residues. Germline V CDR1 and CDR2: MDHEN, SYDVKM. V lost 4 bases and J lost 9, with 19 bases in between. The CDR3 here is CASSSGRVGGGEQFF. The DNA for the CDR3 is TGTGCCAGCAGTTCTGGACGGGTAGGAGGCGGTGAGCAGTTCTTC.

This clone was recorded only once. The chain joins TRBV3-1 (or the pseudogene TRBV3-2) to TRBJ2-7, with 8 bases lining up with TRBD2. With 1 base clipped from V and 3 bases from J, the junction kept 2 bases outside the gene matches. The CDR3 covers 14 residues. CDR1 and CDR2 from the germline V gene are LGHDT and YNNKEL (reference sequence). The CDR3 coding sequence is TGTGCCAGCAGCCAAGCGGGGGGGGTCTACGAGCAGTACTTC. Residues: CASSQAGGVYEQYF.

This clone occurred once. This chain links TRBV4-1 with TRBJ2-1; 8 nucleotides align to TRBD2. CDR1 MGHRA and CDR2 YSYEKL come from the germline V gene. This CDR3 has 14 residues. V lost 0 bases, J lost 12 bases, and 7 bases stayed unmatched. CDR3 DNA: TGCGCCAGCAGCCAAGAATGGACGGCGGGGGGGCAGTTCTTC. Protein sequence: CASSQEWTAGGQFF.

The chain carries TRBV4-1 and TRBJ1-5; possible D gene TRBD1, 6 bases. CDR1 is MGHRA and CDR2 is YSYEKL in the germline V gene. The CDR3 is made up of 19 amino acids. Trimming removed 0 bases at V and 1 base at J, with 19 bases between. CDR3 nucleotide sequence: TGCGCCAGCAGCCAAGATGGGGCGCAGGGGATGTTAAGCAATCAGCCCCAGCATTTT. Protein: CASSQDGAQGMLSNQPQHF.

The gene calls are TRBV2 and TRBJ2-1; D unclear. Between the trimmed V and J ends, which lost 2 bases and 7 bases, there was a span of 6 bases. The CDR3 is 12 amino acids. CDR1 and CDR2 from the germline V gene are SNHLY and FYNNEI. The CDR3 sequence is CASSELGNEQFF. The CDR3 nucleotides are TGTGCCAGCAGTGAACTAGGAAATGAGCAGTTCTTC.

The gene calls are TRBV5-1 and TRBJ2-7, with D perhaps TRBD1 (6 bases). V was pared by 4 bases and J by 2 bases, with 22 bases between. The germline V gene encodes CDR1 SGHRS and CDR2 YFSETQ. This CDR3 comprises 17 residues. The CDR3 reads CASSPQLTGTNPYEQYF. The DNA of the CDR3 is TGCGCCAGCAGCCCACAGCTGACAGGAACCAATCCCTACGAGCAGTACTTC.